This T cell receptor beta chain is drawn from a study of regulatory T cells in long-lasting Graves disease. Broader study findings: Compared with new cases, persistent Graves' patients showed reduced TCR diversity.

Arm-PCR with iRepertoire HTBI primers amplified the CDR3 regions for these TCR beta libraries. MiXCR was run by TCRdb on the multiplex PCR reads, yielding one entry per CDR3 protein. The table records fewer than 650,000 distinct CDR3 sequences, roughly 16% of them present only once. The time point is: newly diagnosed GD, antithyroid drugs for less than 3 months. RNA isolated from PBMCs was used to make the TCR library. In its sample, this clonotype was seen many times. Its antigen is as yet unknown. Trimming left V 1 base short and J 0 bases short, with 16 bases between. The V gene's germline CDR1 is SGHRS and CDR2 YFSETQ. This CDR3 spans 17 amino acids. The same specimen was also included in a second study, on T cells in Graves' hyperthyroidism and ophthalmopathy. That paper states: Stable disease denoted Graves' hyperthyroidism without ophthalmopathy progression within 18 months. By a 13 V-J model, ophthalmopathy was set apart from stable hyperthyroidism.

The origin of this receptor is a young man with Graves disease. The V call is TRBV5-1, the J call TRBJ2-5; D may be TRBD1 or TRBD2 (5 bases each). Material: peripheral blood mononuclear cells (PBMCs), obtained at new diagnosis, from a patient treated with antithyroid drugs. The CDR3 here is CASSLSPPGRYQETQYF. CDR3 bases: TGCGCCAGCAGCTTGTCCCCACCGGGGCGGTACCAAGAGACCCAGTACTTC.